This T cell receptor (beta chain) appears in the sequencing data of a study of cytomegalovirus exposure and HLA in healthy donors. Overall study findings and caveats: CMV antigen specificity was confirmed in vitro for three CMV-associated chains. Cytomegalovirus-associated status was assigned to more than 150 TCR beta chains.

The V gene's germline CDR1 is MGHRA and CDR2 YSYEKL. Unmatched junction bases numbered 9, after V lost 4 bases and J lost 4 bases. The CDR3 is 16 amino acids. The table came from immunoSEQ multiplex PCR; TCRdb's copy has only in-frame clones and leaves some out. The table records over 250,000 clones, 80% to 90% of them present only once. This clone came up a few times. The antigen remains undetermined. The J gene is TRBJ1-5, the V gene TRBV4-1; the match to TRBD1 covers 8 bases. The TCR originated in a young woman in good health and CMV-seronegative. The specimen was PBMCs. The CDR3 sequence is CASSPVPGQVNQPQHF. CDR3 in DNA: TGCGCCAGCAGCCCTGTCCCGGGACAGGTAAATCAGCCCCAGCATTTT.